The rows below give T cell receptor beta chains drawn from one sample of a study of blood T cells in healthy people across ages. TCRdb reprocessed the 5' RACE reads with MiXCR, giving one entry per CDR3 protein. The table shows some 890,000 distinct CDR3 sequences, with 29% occurring only once. In addition, the sample was reused for a study of T cells of mothers and their children.

Sequenced sample: blood. The source is a woman aged 40-49 years in good health. CDR3s include the opening cysteine and the closing phenylalanine or tryptophan. Each record gives: V gene, J gene, D gene, clone size, CDR3 protein, CDR3 DNA. A D gene is named only where the DNA matches it firmly. Clone size is given for some rows only: seen once, a few or many times, or a class if the clone is expanded.

>TRBV14|TRBJ2-4|-|-
CASSSDTENIQYF
TGTGCCAGCAGTTCGGATACCGAAAACATTCAGTACTTC
>TRBV5-1|TRBJ2-1|-|-
CASSLRDRSYEQFF
TGCGCCAGCAGCTTGAGGGATCGCTCCTACGAGCAGTTCTTC
>TRBV12-3/TRBV12-4|TRBJ2-7|-|few
CASSFQGISHEQYF
TGTGCCAGCAGTTTCCAGGGCATCAGCCACGAGCAGTACTTC
>TRBV12-3/TRBV12-4|TRBJ2-4|-|few
CASSRTRAKNIQYF
TGTGCCAGCAGCCGGACAAGGGCCAAAAACATTCAGTACTTC
>TRBV7-8|TRBJ2-6|TRBD1|-
CASSPHRGSGANVLTF
TGTGCCAGCAGCCCCCACAGGGGCTCTGGGGCCAACGTCCTGACTTTC
>TRBV4-2|TRBJ2-5|TRBD1|-
CASSQRPRTGDETQYF
TGTGCCAGCAGCCAGAGGCCGCGGACAGGAGACGAGACCCAGTACTTC
>TRBV6-2/TRBV6-3|TRBJ2-1|-|-
CASSYSDNSYNEQFF
TGTGCCAGCAGTTACTCGGATAACTCCTACAATGAGCAGTTCTTC
>TRBV19|TRBJ1-4|TRBD1|-
CASSILPGQGREKLFF
TGTGCCAGTAGTATACTACCGGGACAGGGAAGGGAAAAACTGTTTTTT
>TRBV7-2|TRBJ2-1|-|-
CASSLDGQNYDEQFF
TGTGCCAGCAGCTTAGACGGGCAGAACTACGATGAGCAGTTCTTC
>TRBV7-3|TRBJ2-1|-|-
CASSLREGGQVEQFF
TGTGCCAGCAGCTTGAGAGAGGGGGGGCAGGTTGAGCAGTTCTTC
>TRBV7-2|TRBJ2-7|-|few
CASSRGLGWVNEQYF
TGTGCCAGCAGCCGAGGACTGGGTTGGGTCAACGAGCAGTACTTC
>TRBV19|TRBJ1-1|-|-
CATKGDTEAFF
TGTGCCACTAAGGGGGACACTGAAGCTTTCTTT
>TRBV19|TRBJ1-1|-|few
CASSIDRERPAAFF
TGTGCCAGTAGTATAGATCGGGAGAGACCAGCGGCTTTCTTT
>TRBV9|TRBJ1-1|TRBD1|-
CASSEGQGTRTEAFF
TGTGCCAGCAGCGAGGGACAGGGTACTAGAACTGAAGCTTTCTTT
>TRBV5-1|TRBJ1-1|-|few
CASSLRQRNTEAFF
TGCGCCAGCAGCTTGCGACAGAGGAACACTGAAGCTTTCTTT
>TRBV20-1|TRBJ2-5|-|many
CSARDWSRGAETQYF
TGCAGTGCTAGAGATTGGTCCCGAGGTGCGGAGACCCAGTACTTC
>TRBV28|TRBJ2-3|-|few
CASLRRETDTQYF
TGTGCCAGTCTGAGACGGGAAACAGATACGCAGTATTTT
>TRBV18|TRBJ1-2|-|-
CASSPLRDGYTF
TGTGCCAGCTCACCACTAAGGGACGGCTACACCTTC
>TRBV3-1|TRBJ2-6|-|-
CASSQGLGAGANVLTF
TGTGCCAGCAGCCAGGGGTTAGGCGCTGGGGCCAACGTCCTGACTTTC
>TRBV28|TRBJ2-7|-|many
CASSPTGLLLSYEQYF
TGTGCCAGCAGTCCGACGGGACTGCTGCTCTCCTACGAGCAGTACTTC
>TRBV4-3|TRBJ1-5|-|few
CASSQALALNQPQHF
TGCGCCAGCAGCCAAGCTCTGGCACTAAATCAGCCCCAGCATTTT
>TRBV6-1|TRBJ2-1|-|many
CASSEGGSITYNEQFF
TGTGCCAGCAGTGAAGGTGGGTCCATCACCTACAATGAGCAGTTCTTC
>TRBV7-2|TRBJ2-3|TRBD2|-
CASSQGLAGGPTDTQYF
TGTGCCAGCAGCCAGGGACTAGCGGGGGGCCCCACAGATACGCAGTATTTT
>TRBV7-9|TRBJ2-3|-|-
CASSLSDREHTDTQYF
TGTGCCAGCAGCTTATCCGACAGAGAGCACACAGATACGCAGTATTTT
>TRBV20-1|TRBJ2-1|-|few
CSAAEVAAYNEQFF
TGCAGTGCTGCTGAGGTAGCGGCCTACAATGAGCAGTTCTTC
>TRBV10-2|TRBJ2-3|TRBD2|-
CAVRQTSGSPDTQYF
TGCGCCGTCAGGCAGACTAGCGGGAGCCCAGATACGCAGTATTTT
>TRBV27|TRBJ2-7|-|-
CASSPGHLSYEQYF
TGTGCCAGCAGTCCGGGACACCTCTCCTACGAGCAGTACTTC
>TRBV20-1|TRBJ2-7|TRBD2|many
CSARGKGTSGSYEQYF
TGCAGTGCTAGAGGAAAAGGGACTAGCGGCTCCTACGAGCAGTACTTC
>TRBV6-5|TRBJ1-6|-|few
CASSYSNLARDSPLHF
TGTGCCAGCAGTTACTCGAACCTGGCCAGGGATTCACCCCTCCACTTT
>TRBV27|TRBJ2-1|-|many
CASSARTEGQFF
TGTGCCAGCAGTGCTAGGACTGAAGGTCAGTTCTTC
>TRBV7-2|TRBJ2-3|TRBD2|many
CASSSRDYNTDTQYF
TGTGCCAGCAGCTCCCGGGACTATAACACAGATACGCAGTATTTT
>TRBV29-1|TRBJ2-2|-|few
CSVAEGGRWTGELFF
TGCAGCGTGGCCGAGGGGGGGCGGTGGACCGGGGAGCTGTTTTTT
>TRBV27|TRBJ1-5|TRBD1|-
CASSLFGTDYSNQPQHF
TGTGCCAGCAGTTTATTCGGGACAGATTATAGCAATCAGCCCCAGCATTTT
>TRBV19|TRBJ2-7|-|few
CASTSGRAYEQYF
TGTGCCAGTACATCGGGCAGAGCCTACGAGCAGTACTTC
>TRBV10-2|TRBJ2-5|-|many
CASSGTGKETQYF
TGCGCCAGCAGTGGTACAGGGAAAGAGACCCAGTACTTC
>TRBV24-1|TRBJ2-1|-|-
CATSGAGVPCNEQFF
TGTGCCACCAGTGGGGCAGGGGTACCCTGCAATGAGCAGTTCTTC
>TRBV4-1|TRBJ2-2|-|-
CASSQANLIATGELFF
TGCGCCAGCAGCCAAGCTAACTTGATAGCCACCGGGGAGCTGTTTTTT
>TRBV18|TRBJ2-3|-|-
CANSPSSEGLTDTQYF
TGTGCCAACTCACCATCTAGCGAGGGCCTCACAGATACGCAGTATTTT
>TRBV12-3/TRBV12-4|TRBJ2-1|TRBD2|-
CASSLAPRGGGNYNEQFF
TGTGCCAGCAGTTTGGCCCCTCGGGGCGGGGGGAACTACAATGAGCAGTTCTTC
>TRBV29-1|TRBJ2-1|-|many
CSVEDLLMGSGSNEQFF
TGCAGCGTTGAAGATTTACTGATGGGGTCGGGTTCGAATGAGCAGTTCTTC
>TRBV7-2|TRBJ2-4|TRBD2|once
CASSSRQAGGSNNEQYF
TGTGCCAGCAGCTCTCGACAAGCGGGGGGTTCCAACAATGAGCAGTACTTC
>TRBV7-2|TRBJ2-3|TRBD2|many
CASSLVGTSGTDTQYF
TGTGCCAGCAGCTTAGTGGGGACTAGCGGAACAGATACGCAGTATTTT
>TRBV5-6|TRBJ2-5|TRBD2|many
CASSYLAGDETQYF
TGTGCCAGCAGCTATCTAGCGGGCGACGAGACCCAGTACTTC
>TRBV28|TRBJ1-6|-|few
CASSTSHRSSYNSPLHF
TGTGCCAGCAGTACGTCACACCGGAGCTCCTATAATTCACCCCTCCACTTT
>TRBV27|TRBJ2-7|-|-
CASSLYRGISYNEQYF
TGTGCCAGCAGTTTATATCGGGGAATCTCCTACAATGAGCAGTACTTC
>TRBV7-2|TRBJ1-2|-|-
CASSPGAGIAYGYTF
TGTGCCAGCAGCCCAGGGGCAGGTATCGCCTATGGCTACACCTTC
>TRBV27|TRBJ1-2|TRBD1|few
CASSSPGTGDYGYTF
TGTGCCAGCAGTAGTCCCGGGACAGGGGACTATGGCTACACCTTC